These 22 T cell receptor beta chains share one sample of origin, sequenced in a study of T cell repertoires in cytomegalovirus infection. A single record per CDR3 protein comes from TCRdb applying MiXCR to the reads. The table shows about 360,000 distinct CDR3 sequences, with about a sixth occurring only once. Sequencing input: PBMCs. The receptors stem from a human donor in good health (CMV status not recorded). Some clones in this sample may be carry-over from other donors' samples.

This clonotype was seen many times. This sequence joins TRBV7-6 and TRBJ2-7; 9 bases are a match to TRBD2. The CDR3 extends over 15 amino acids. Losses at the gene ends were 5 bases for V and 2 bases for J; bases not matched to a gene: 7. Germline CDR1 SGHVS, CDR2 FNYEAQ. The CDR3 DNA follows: TGTGCCAGCAGCGTTAGCGGGGGCCCCACCTACGAGCAGTACTTC. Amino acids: CASSVSGGPTYEQYF.

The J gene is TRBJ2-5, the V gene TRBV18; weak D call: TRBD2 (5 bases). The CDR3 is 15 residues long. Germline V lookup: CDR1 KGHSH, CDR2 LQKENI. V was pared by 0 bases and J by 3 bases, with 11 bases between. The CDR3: CASSPPLAREETQYF. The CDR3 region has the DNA TGTGCCAGCTCACCACCGCTAGCTAGGGAAGAGACCCAGTACTTC.

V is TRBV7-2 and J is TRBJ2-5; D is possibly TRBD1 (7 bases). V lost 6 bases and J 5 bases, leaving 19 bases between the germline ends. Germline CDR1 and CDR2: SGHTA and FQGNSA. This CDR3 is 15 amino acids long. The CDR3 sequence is CASRSYQGEEETQYF. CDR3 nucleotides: TGTGCCAGCAGGTCGTACCAGGGGGAGGAGGAGACCCAGTACTTC. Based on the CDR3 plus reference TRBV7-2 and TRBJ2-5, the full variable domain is GAGVSQSPSNKVTEKGKDVELRCDPISGHTALYWYRQSLGQGLEFLIYFQGNSAPDKSGLPSDRFSAERTGGSVSTLTIQRTQQEDSAVYLCASRSYQGEEETQYFGPGTRLLVL.

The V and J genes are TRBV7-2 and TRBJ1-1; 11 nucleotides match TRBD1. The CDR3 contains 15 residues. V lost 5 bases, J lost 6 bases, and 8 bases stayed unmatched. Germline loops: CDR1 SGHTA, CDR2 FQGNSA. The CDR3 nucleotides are TGTGCCAGCAGCACGGGACAGGGGGGATTTGCTGAAGCTTTCTTT. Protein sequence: CASSTGQGGFAEAFF.

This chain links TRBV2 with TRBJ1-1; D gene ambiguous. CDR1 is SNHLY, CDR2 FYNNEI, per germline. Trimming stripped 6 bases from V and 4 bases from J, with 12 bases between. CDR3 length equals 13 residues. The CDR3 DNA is TGTGCCAGCAGGGCCCTCTCCGGCACTGAAGCTTTCTTT. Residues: CASRALSGTEAFF.

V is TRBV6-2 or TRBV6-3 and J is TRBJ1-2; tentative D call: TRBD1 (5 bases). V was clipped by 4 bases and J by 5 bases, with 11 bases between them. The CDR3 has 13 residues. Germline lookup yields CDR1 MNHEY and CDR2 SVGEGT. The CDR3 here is CASSFGARYGYTF. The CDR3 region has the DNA TGTGCCAGCAGTTTCGGGGCAAGATATGGCTACACCTTC.

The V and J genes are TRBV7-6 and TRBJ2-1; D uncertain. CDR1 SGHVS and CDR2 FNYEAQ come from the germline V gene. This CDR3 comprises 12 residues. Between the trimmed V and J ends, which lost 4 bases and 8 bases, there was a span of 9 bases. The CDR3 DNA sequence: TGTGCCAGCAGCTCGCCGGCCGATGAGCAGTTCTTC. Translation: CASSSPADEQFF.

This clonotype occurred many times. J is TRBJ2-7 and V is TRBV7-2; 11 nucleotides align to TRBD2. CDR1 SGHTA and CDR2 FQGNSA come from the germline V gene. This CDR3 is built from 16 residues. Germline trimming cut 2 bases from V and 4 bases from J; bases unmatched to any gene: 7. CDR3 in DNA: TGTGCCAGCAGCTTAAGGCTAGCGGGAGGCCCTTACGAGCAGTACTTC. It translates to CASSLRLAGGPYEQYF.

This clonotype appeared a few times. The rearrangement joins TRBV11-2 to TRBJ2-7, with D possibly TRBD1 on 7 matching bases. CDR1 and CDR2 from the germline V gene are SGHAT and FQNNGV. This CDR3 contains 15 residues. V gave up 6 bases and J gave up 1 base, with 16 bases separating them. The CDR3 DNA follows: TGTGCCAGCAGGGTACCAGGGGGGCCATCCTACGAGCAGTACTTC. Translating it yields CASRVPGGPSYEQYF.

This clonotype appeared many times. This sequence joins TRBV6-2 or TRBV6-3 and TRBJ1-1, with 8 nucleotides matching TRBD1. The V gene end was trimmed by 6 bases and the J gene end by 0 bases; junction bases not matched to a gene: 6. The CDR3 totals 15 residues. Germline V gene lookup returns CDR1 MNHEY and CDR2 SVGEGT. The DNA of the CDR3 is TGTGCCAGCAGCCGGGACAGGCGGATGAACACTGAAGCTTTCTTT. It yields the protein CASSRDRRMNTEAFF.

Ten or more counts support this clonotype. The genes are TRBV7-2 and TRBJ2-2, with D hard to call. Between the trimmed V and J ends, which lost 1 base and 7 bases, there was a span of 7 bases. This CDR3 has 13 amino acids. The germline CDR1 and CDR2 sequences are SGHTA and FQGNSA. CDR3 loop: CASSLVFDGELFF. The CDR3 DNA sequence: TGTGCCAGCAGCTTAGTTTTCGACGGGGAGCTGTTTTTT. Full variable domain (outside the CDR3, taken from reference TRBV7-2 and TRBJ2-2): GAGVSQSPSNKVTEKGKDVELRCDPISGHTALYWYRQSLGQGLEFLIYFQGNSAPDKSGLPSDRFSAERTGGSVSTLTIQRTQQEDSAVYLCASSLVFDGELFFGEGSRLTVL.

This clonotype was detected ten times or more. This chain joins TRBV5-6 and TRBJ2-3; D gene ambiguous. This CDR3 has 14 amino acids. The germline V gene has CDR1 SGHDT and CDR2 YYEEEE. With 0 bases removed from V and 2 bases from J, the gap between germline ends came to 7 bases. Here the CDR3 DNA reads TGTGCCAGCAGCTTGGAACCGTTCACAGATACGCAGTATTTT. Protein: CASSLEPFTDTQYF.

CDR3 loop: CASRTPLGQVSPLHF. DNA for the CDR3: TGTGCCAGCAGGACCCCGCTTGGACAGGTTTCACCCCTCCACTTT. V and J are TRBV2 and TRBJ1-6, with TRBD1 identical over 7 bases. This CDR3 has 15 amino acids. Germline trimming cut 6 bases from V and 9 bases from J; bases unmatched to any gene: 11. Looked up from germline, CDR1 is SNHLY and CDR2 is FYNNEI.

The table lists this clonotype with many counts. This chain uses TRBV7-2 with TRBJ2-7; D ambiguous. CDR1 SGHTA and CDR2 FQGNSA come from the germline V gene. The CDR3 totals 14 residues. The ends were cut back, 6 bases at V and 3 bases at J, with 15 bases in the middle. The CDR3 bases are TGTGCCAGCAGTCAGGTGCGAGAGGACTACGAGCAGTACTTC. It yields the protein CASSQVREDYEQYF.

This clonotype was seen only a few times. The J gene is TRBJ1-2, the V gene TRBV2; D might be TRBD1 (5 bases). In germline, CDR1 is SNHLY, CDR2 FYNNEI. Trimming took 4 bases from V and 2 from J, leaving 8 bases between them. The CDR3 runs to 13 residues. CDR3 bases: TGTGCCAGCAGTGGGGGGAGAAACTATGGCTACACCTTC. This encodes CASSGGRNYGYTF.

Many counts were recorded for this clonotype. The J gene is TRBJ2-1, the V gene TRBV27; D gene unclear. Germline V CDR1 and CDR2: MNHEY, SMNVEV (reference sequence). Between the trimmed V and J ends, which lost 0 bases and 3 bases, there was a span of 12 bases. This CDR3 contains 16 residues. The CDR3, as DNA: TGTGCCAGCAGTTTATCCCCAGGCCCAAACTACAATGAGCAGTTCTTC. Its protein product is CASSLSPGPNYNEQFF.

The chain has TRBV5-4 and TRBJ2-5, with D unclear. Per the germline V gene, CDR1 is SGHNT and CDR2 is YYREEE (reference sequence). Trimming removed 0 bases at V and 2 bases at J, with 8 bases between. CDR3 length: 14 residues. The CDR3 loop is CASSLAFSQETQYF. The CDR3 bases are TGTGCCAGCAGCTTGGCCTTCAGTCAAGAGACCCAGTACTTC.

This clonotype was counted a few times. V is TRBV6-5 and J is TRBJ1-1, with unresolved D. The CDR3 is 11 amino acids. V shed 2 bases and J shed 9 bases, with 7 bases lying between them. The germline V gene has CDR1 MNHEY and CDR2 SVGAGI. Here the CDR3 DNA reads TGTGCCAGCAGTTACCTGCGTCAAGCTTTCTTT. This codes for CASSYLRQAFF.

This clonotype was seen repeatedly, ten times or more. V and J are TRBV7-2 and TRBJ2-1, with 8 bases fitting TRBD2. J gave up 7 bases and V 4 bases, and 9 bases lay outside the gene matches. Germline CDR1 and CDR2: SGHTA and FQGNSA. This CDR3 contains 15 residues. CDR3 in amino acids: CASSSPRGGLNEQFF. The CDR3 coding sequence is TGTGCCAGCAGCTCCCCACGGGGGGGCCTAAATGAGCAGTTCTTC.

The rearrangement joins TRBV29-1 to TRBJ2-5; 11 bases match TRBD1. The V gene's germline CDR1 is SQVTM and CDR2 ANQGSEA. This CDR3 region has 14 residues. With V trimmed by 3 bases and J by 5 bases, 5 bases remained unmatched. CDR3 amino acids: CSVDGQGAGETQYF. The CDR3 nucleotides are TGCAGCGTTGACGGACAGGGGGCGGGGGAGACCCAGTACTTC.

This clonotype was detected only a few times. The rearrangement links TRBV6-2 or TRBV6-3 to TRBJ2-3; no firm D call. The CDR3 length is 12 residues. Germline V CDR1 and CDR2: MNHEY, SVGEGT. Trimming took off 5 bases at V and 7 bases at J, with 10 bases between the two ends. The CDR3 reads CASSPLGNTQYF. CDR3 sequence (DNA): TGTGCCAGCAGTCCCCTTGGGAATACGCAGTATTTT.

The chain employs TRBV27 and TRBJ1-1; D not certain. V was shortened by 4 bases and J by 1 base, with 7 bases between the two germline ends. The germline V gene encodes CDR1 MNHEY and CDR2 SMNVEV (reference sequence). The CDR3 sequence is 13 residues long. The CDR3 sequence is CASSWGTNTEAFF. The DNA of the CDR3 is TGTGCCAGCAGTTGGGGAACGAACACTGAAGCTTTCTTT.